This TCR beta chain came from a study of blood T cell repertoires in COVID-19. Study in general: Researchers got acute and convalescent COVID-19 samples from the United States, Italy and Spain.

Two negative PCRs, clearance, or symptom resolution characterized the recovered Cohort 3 donors. V was trimmed by 3 bases and J by 0 bases, leaving 12 bases between them. The germline V gene encodes CDR1 MNHEY and CDR2 SMNVEV (reference sequence). The CDR3 contains 16 residues. Produced via immunoSEQ multiplex PCR; TCRdb's table is partial and in-frame only. This sample carries fewer than 400,000 clones, roughly 90% of them seen once, and the ten largest clones take under 20%. The sequenced sample consisted of PBMCs or T cells enriched from blood (not recorded which). This TCR was recovered from a woman in her 30s who had recovered from COVID-19. V and J are TRBV27 and TRBJ2-1, with D perhaps TRBD2 (5 bases). Written as DNA, the CDR3 is TGTGCCAGCAGTTTCTCCGGGGTGAGCTCCTACAATGAGCAGTTCTTC. It encodes CASSFSGVSSYNEQFF.